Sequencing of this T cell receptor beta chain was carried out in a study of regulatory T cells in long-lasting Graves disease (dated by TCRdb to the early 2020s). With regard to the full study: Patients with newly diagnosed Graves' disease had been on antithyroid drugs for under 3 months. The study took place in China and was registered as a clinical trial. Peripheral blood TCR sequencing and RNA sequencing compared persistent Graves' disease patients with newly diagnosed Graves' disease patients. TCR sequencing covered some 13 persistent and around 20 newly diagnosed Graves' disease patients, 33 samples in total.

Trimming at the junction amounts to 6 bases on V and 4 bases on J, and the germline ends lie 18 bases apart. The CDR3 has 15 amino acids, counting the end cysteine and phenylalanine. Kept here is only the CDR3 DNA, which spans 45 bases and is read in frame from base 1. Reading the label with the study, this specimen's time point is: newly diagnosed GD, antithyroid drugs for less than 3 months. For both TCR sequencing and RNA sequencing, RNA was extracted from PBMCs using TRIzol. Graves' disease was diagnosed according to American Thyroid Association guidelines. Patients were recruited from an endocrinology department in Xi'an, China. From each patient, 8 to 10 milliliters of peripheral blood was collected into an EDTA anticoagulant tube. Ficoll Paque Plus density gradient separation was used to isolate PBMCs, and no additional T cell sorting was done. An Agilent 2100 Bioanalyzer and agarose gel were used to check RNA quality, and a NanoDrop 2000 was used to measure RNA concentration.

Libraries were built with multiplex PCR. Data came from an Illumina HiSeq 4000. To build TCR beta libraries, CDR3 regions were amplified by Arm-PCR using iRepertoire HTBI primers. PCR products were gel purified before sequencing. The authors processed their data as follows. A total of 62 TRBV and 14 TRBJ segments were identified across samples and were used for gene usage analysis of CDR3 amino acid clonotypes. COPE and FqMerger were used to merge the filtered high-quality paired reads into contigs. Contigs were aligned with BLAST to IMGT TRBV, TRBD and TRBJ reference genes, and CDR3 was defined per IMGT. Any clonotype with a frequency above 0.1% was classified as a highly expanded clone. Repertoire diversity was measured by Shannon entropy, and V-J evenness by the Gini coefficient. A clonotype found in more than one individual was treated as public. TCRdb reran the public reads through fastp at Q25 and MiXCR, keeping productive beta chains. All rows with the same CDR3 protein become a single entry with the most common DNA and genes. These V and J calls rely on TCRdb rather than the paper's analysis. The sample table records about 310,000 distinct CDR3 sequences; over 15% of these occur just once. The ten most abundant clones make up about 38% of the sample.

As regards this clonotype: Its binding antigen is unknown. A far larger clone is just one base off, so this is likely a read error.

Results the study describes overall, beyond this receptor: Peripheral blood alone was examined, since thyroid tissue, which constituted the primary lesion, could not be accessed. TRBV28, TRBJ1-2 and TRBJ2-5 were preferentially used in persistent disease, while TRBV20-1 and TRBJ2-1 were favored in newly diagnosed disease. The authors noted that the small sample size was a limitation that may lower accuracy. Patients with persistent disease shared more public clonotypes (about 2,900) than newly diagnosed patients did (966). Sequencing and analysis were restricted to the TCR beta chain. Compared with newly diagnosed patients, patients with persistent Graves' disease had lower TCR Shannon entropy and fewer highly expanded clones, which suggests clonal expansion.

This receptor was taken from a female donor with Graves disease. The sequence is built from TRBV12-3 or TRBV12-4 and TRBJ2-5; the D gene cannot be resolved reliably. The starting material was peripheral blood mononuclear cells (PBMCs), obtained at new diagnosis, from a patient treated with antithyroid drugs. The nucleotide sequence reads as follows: TGTGCCAGCAGCTTTTCCGAGGCACCCCCAGAGACCCAGTACTTC. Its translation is CASSFSEAPPETQYF.